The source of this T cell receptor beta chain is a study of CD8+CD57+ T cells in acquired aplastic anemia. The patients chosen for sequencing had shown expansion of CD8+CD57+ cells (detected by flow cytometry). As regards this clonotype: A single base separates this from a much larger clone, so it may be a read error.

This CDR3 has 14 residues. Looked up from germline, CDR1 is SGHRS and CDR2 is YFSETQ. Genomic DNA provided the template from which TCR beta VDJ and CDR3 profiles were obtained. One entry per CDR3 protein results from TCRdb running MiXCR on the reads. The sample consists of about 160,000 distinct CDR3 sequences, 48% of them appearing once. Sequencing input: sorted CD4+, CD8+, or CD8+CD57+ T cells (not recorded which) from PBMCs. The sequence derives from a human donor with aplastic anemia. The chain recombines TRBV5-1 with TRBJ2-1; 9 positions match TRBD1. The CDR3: CAGSAGQGRNEQFF. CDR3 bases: TGCGCCGGCAGCGCTGGACAGGGGAGAAATGAGCAGTTCTTC.